This is a list of T cell receptor beta chains from one sample in a study of T cell responses to AZD1222 COVID-19 vaccine. Data came from immunoSEQ multiplex PCR; TCRdb stores just in-frame clones and leaves some out. The table has more than 75,000 clones, around four fifths seen once. The starting material was peripheral blood, obtained 28 days after the second AZD1222 dose. These receptors all stem from an adult who received the AZD1222 COVID-19 vaccine. The CDR3 runs from the conserved cysteine through the conserved F or W. The D gene is left open where the match is weak. Part of the rows lack a size; the others show once, few, many or a class for expanded clones.

CDR3nt: TGTGCCAGCAGCCCTGGGGCCCGGCTGAGCAATCAGCCCCAGCATTTT
CDR3aa: CASSPGARLSNQPQHF
j_gene: TRBJ1-5
len: 16
abundance: .
v_gene: TRBV28
d_gene: .

CDR3nt: TGTGCCAGCAGTTGGGGGCAACCATCGGACTACACCTTC
CDR3aa: CASSWGQPSDYTF
j_gene: TRBJ1-2
len: 13
abundance: .
v_gene: TRBV12-3/TRBV12-4
d_gene: .

CDR3nt: TGTGCTAGTGGTTTGTCAAACGCCGGAGGGATTTTCAATGAGCAGTTCTTC
CDR3aa: CASGLSNAGGIFNEQFF
j_gene: TRBJ2-1
len: 17
abundance: .
v_gene: TRBV12-5
d_gene: .

CDR3nt: TGTGCCTGGAGTAGAAACAGGGGGAGCTCTGGAAACACCATATATTTT
CDR3aa: CAWSRNRGSSGNTIYF
j_gene: TRBJ1-3
len: 16
abundance: once
v_gene: TRBV30
d_gene: TRBD1

CDR3nt: TGTGCCAGCTCCCTGGACGGAGGGTATCAGCCCCAGCATTTT
CDR3aa: CASSLDGGYQPQHF
j_gene: TRBJ1-5
len: 14
abundance: .
v_gene: TRBV18
d_gene: .

CDR3nt: TGTGCCAGCAGTGAAGCAGGCTATGGCTACACCTTC
CDR3aa: CASSEAGYGYTF
j_gene: TRBJ1-2
len: 12
abundance: .
v_gene: TRBV6-1
d_gene: .

CDR3nt: TGTGCCAGCAGCCGCGGGCTTTCTTCCTACAATGAGCAGTTCTTC
CDR3aa: CASSRGLSSYNEQFF
j_gene: TRBJ2-1
len: 15
abundance: .
v_gene: TRBV5-8
d_gene: .

CDR3nt: TGTGCCAGCAGAGGAGCGATCCTGGAGACCCAGTACTTC
CDR3aa: CASRGAILETQYF
j_gene: TRBJ2-5
len: 13
abundance: once
v_gene: TRBV2
d_gene: .

CDR3nt: TGTGCCAGCAGTGCGAGACAGTTGCCCGGGGAGCTGTTTTTT
CDR3aa: CASSARQLPGELFF
j_gene: TRBJ2-2
len: 14
abundance: few
v_gene: TRBV28
d_gene: .

CDR3nt: TGTGCCATCAGTGAGTCGGCCTCAAATTCACCCCTCCACTTT
CDR3aa: CAISESASNSPLHF
j_gene: TRBJ1-6
len: 14
abundance: .
v_gene: TRBV10-3
d_gene: .

CDR3nt: TGTGCCAGCAGCGCGGGGCTGTCCGGGGAGCTGTTTTTT
CDR3aa: CASSAGLSGELFF
j_gene: TRBJ2-2
len: 13
abundance: .
v_gene: TRBV12-3/TRBV12-4
d_gene: .

CDR3nt: TGTGCCAGCAGCTTGACGGCCGCTAACTATGGCTACACCTTC
CDR3aa: CASSLTAANYGYTF
j_gene: TRBJ1-2
len: 14
abundance: .
v_gene: TRBV5-5
d_gene: .

CDR3nt: TGTGCCAGCAGTCGAAGGGGGCGCGTTTACGAGCAGTACTTC
CDR3aa: CASSRRGRVYEQYF
j_gene: TRBJ2-7
len: 14
abundance: .
v_gene: TRBV3-1/TRBV3-2
d_gene: TRBD1

CDR3nt: TGTGCCAGCAGCTCCGGGTTGACAGGGTACAAAGAAAAACTGTTTTTT
CDR3aa: CASSSGLTGYKEKLFF
j_gene: TRBJ1-4
len: 16
abundance: once
v_gene: TRBV11-2
d_gene: TRBD1

CDR3nt: TGCGCCAGCAGCCAAGATCTAGCGGGCTCCTACAATGAGCAGTTCTTC
CDR3aa: CASSQDLAGSYNEQFF
j_gene: TRBJ2-1
len: 16
abundance: once
v_gene: TRBV4-3
d_gene: TRBD2

CDR3nt: TGTGCCAGCAGCGTGGTTACAGGGGGGATGAACACTGAAGCTTTCTTT
CDR3aa: CASSVVTGGMNTEAFF
j_gene: TRBJ1-1
len: 16
abundance: few
v_gene: TRBV9
d_gene: TRBD1

CDR3nt: TGCGCCAGCAGCCAAGTGTCGGGACAGGCCAAAGAGACCCAGTACTTC
CDR3aa: CASSQVSGQAKETQYF
j_gene: TRBJ2-5
len: 16
abundance: .
v_gene: TRBV4-1
d_gene: TRBD1

CDR3nt: TGTGCCAGCAGCCACGGGTGGGAGCAGTACTTC
CDR3aa: CASSHGWEQYF
j_gene: TRBJ2-7
len: 11
abundance: .
v_gene: TRBV28
d_gene: .

CDR3nt: TGTGCCAGCAGCTCCGGGACAGGGTACTCTGGAAACACCATATATTTT
CDR3aa: CASSSGTGYSGNTIYF
j_gene: TRBJ1-3
len: 16
abundance: few
v_gene: TRBV13
d_gene: TRBD1